The 14 T cell receptor beta chains below come from one sample, sequenced in a study of OX40 agonist ivuxolimab in advanced cancers. Using immunoSEQ multiplex PCR, the repertoire was profiled, and TCRdb retains in-frame clones only, with some absent. The sample records some 110,000 clones, about 90% being singletons. The source was CD4+ or CD8+ T cells sorted from blood, collected in a trial of the OX40 agonist ivuxolimab. All receptors derive from an adult with an advanced solid tumor such as melanoma, head and neck, liver or kidney cancer.

The chain carries TRBV7-2 and TRBJ1-5; D is unresolved. Germline assignment: CDR1 SGHTA and CDR2 FQGNSA. The CDR3 covers 13 residues. Trimming took off 3 bases at V and 3 bases at J, with 6 bases between the two ends. For the CDR3, the DNA is TGTGCCAGCAGCTTCAATTACAATCAGCCCCAGCATTTT. This encodes CASSFNYNQPQHF. Using reference TRBV7-2 and TRBJ1-5 for the parts outside the CDR3, the full variable domain is GAGVSQSPSNKVTEKGKDVELRCDPISGHTALYWYRQSLGQGLEFLIYFQGNSAPDKSGLPSDRFSAERTGGSVSTLTIQRTQQEDSAVYLCASSFNYNQPQHFGDGTRLSIL.

This clone was counted once. The V gene is TRBV28, the J gene TRBJ1-1; D not resolved. CDR3 size: 13 residues. V lost 10 bases, J lost 7 bases, and 19 bases lay in between. Germline V gene sequence: CDR1 MDHEN, CDR2 SYDVKM. The CDR3 protein is CATLGVELDEAFF. The CDR3 bases are TGTGCCACCCTGGGCGTGGAACTCGATGAAGCTTTCTTT.

The chain is built from TRBV19 and TRBJ1-2, with 8 bases that match TRBD1. Germline CDR1 is LNHDA and CDR2 is SQIVND (reference sequence). V shed 6 bases, J shed 4 bases, and the junction held 10 bases outside the gene matches. The CDR3 totals 15 residues. CDR3 residues: CASRWVPDRAYGYTF. The DNA of the CDR3 is TGTGCCAGTAGATGGGTGCCGGACAGGGCCTATGGCTACACCTTC.

The rearrangement joins TRBV6-6 to TRBJ1-2; D remains unclear. This CDR3 is built from 15 residues. Germline V lookup: CDR1 MNHNY, CDR2 SVGAGI (reference sequence). The ends were cut back, 0 bases at V and 0 bases at J, with 8 bases in the middle. Here the CDR3 reads CASSYSRRTNYGYTF. The CDR3 bases are TGTGCCAGCAGTTACTCTAGGCGGACTAACTATGGCTACACCTTC.

The chain carries TRBV4-1 and TRBJ2-5; D is unclear. The DNA end lines up better with TRBJ2-7; the J call may be wrong. The CDR3 covers 15 residues. Per the germline V gene, CDR1 is MGHRA and CDR2 is YSYEKL. The CDR3 region is CASSQEGAQPYEQYF. CDR3 in DNA: TGCGCCAGCAGCCAAGAAGGCGCTCAGCCCTACGAGCAGTACTTC.

In this sample, this clone turned up a few times. The chain has TRBV19 and TRBJ1-1; the match to TRBD1 covers 10 bases. CDR1 is LNHDA and CDR2 is SQIVND in the germline V gene (reference sequence). Trimming removed 6 bases from V and 6 bases from J; junction bases left unmatched: 4. The CDR3 has 13 amino acids. For the CDR3, the DNA is TGTGCCAGTAGGGAGACAGGGGGCTCTGAAGCTTTCTTT. Translated, it gives CASRETGGSEAFF.

This chain joins TRBV19 and TRBJ1-4, with 7 nucleotides matching TRBD1. The germline CDR1 and CDR2 sequences are LNHDA and SQIVND (reference sequence). Losses at the gene ends were 5 bases for V and 5 bases for J; bases not matched to a gene: 8. This CDR3 is built from 15 residues. The CDR3 DNA sequence: TGTGCCAGTAGTCCAAGGGACAGCAGAAATGAAAAACTGTTTTTT. It codes for CASSPRDSRNEKLFF.

This chain connects TRBV15 to TRBJ1-5; TRBD1 is a possible D gene (5 bases). The CDR3 consists of 15 residues. Germline V gene sequence: CDR1 LNHNV, CDR2 YYDKDF (reference sequence). V shed 1 base and J shed 2 bases, with 9 bases lying between them. In DNA, the CDR3 is TGTGCCACCAGCAGAGGGGGCAGGGGCAATCAGCCCCAGCATTTT. Encoded protein: CATSRGGRGNQPQHF.

V and J are TRBV28 and TRBJ2-7; 7 bases line up with TRBD2. The CDR3 spans 15 residues. From germline, CDR1 is MDHEN and CDR2 SYDVKM. Unmatched junction bases numbered 7, after V lost 5 bases and J lost 0 bases. CDR3: CASSPGSSGSYEQYF. CDR3 DNA: TGTGCCAGCAGTCCCGGGTCTAGCGGCTCCTACGAGCAGTACTTC.

The rearrangement links TRBV6-4 to TRBJ2-2, with D maybe TRBD1 (5 bases). The CDR3 runs 16 residues. Per the germline V gene, CDR1 is MRHNA and CDR2 is SNTAGT. V was clipped by 5 bases and J by 4 bases, with 17 bases between them. The CDR3 sequence: CASSNTVGVGTGELFF. The CDR3 DNA is TGTGCCAGCAGTAACACGGTAGGGGTCGGCACCGGGGAGCTGTTTTTT.

The gene calls are TRBV5-1 and TRBJ2-5; unclear D gene. V dropped 3 bases and J dropped 5 bases, with 5 bases sitting between them. The CDR3 covers 11 residues. Germline lookup yields CDR1 SGHRS and CDR2 YFSETQ. As DNA, the CDR3 is TGCGCCAGCAGCTCCGGGGAGACCCAGTACTTC. Translated, it gives CASSSGETQYF.

This chain uses TRBV11-2 with TRBJ2-1; D possibly matches TRBD1 or TRBD2 (5 bases each). This CDR3 comprises 14 residues. Germline-derived CDR1 and CDR2 are SGHAT and FQNNGV. Trimming removed 3 bases from V and 10 bases from J, with 16 bases in between. CDR3 amino acids: CASSFPVRGDEQFF. The CDR3 region has the DNA TGTGCCAGCAGCTTCCCGGTAAGGGGAGACGAGCAGTTCTTC.

The CDR3: CASSLREGRNEQFF. The DNA of the CDR3 is TGTGCCAGCAGCTTGCGGGAGGGCCGCAATGAGCAGTTCTTC. This rearrangement joins TRBV7-3 to TRBJ2-1; 9 bases are shared with TRBD2. The CDR3 has 14 amino acids. Germline V CDR1 and CDR2: SGHTA, FQGTGA. V dropped 3 bases and J dropped 6; count of bases not matched to a gene: 3. Full variable domain (missing parts from reference TRBV7-3 and TRBJ2-1): GAGVSQTPSNKVTEKGKYVELRCDPISGHTALYWYRQSLGQGPEFLIYFQGTGAADDSGLPNDRFFAVRPEGSVSTLKIQRTERGDSAVYLCASSLREGRNEQFFGPGTRLTVL.

The J gene is TRBJ2-5, the V gene TRBV19; maybe TRBD2 (5 bases). V dropped 6 bases and J dropped 5 bases, with 19 bases sitting between them. The CDR3 totals 15 residues. Germline V gene sequence: CDR1 LNHDA, CDR2 SQIVND (reference sequence). In DNA, the CDR3 is TGTGCCAGTAGACCCGCGGCTAGCAGTCGGGAGACCCAGTACTTC. Translated, it gives CASRPAASSRETQYF.